These 19 T cell receptor beta chains were all obtained from the same sample, sequenced in a study of shared clonotypes between healthy human individuals. Clones were sequenced by immunoSEQ multiplex PCR, and TCRdb holds only the in-frame ones, with some missing. The sample holds fewer than 1.6 million clones, less than 99% seen once. Sequenced input: naive CD4+ T cells sorted from blood. Indicated subset: CD45RA+ positively selected. The receptors were sampled from a man aged 25-45 years in good health.

The rearrangement links TRBV4-1 to TRBJ1-4; D is ambiguous. The CDR3 has 13 residues. Germline-derived CDR1 and CDR2 are MGHRA and YSYEKL. V was cut by 4 bases and J by 4 bases, with 7 bases left in between. The CDR3 region is CASSLVLNEKLFF. CDR3 nucleotides: TGCGCCAGCAGCCTGGTCCTTAATGAAAAACTGTTTTTT.

The chain links TRBV5-1 to TRBJ1-1, with D uncertain. With 4 bases removed from V and 4 bases from J, the gap between germline ends came to 11 bases. CDR1 is SGHRS, CDR2 YFSETQ, per germline. CDR3 length: 13 amino acids. For the CDR3, the DNA is TGCGCCAGCAGCACCACGGGCGGCACTGAAGCTTTCTTT. Translation gives CASSTTGGTEAFF. Supplemented by reference TRBV5-1 and TRBJ1-1, the full variable domain reads KAGVTQTPRYLIKTRGQQVTLSCSPISGHRSVSWYQQTPGQGLQFLFEYFSETQRNKGNFPGRFSGRQFSNSRSEMNVSTLELGDSALYLCASSTTGGTEAFFGQGTRLTVV.

J is TRBJ2-2 and V is TRBV5-1, with no clear D. Trimming left V 4 bases short and J 5 bases short, with 15 bases between. The CDR3 covers 15 residues. Germline V gives CDR1 SGHRS, CDR2 YFSETQ. CDR3 sequence reads: CASSPAPVGTGELFF. As DNA, the CDR3 is TGCGCCAGCAGCCCTGCCCCCGTGGGGACCGGGGAGCTGTTTTTT. Variable domain in full (rest from reference TRBV5-1 and TRBJ2-2): KAGVTQTPRYLIKTRGQQVTLSCSPISGHRSVSWYQQTPGQGLQFLFEYFSETQRNKGNFPGRFSGRQFSNSRSEMNVSTLELGDSALYLCASSPAPVGTGELFFGEGSRLTVL.

Concerning this clone itself: The same CDR3 can be traced to other DNA sequences in this sample. This rearrangement joins TRBV7-2 to TRBJ1-1; no clear D. Germline values: CDR1 SGHTA, CDR2 FQGNSA. The CDR3 runs to 13 residues. V was trimmed by 5 bases and J by 0 bases, leaving 7 bases between them. The CDR3 is CASSRRVNTEAFF. The CDR3 nucleotides are TGTGCCAGCAGCCGGAGGGTGAACACTGAAGCTTTCTTT.

CDR3 DNA sequence: TGTGCCAGCAGCCCCAGCGACGGGGTCATCTCGTTCTTC. Its protein is CASSPSDGVISFF. The rearrangement links TRBV14 to TRBJ2-1, with D possibly matching TRBD2 (5 bases). Germline V gene data show CDR1 as SGHDN and CDR2 as FVKESK. V lost 4 bases, J lost 15 bases, and 19 bases lay in between. This CDR3 region has 13 residues.

This chain connects TRBV6-4 to TRBJ2-7; TRBD1 agrees at 10 bases. V shed 4 bases and J 4 bases; nucleotides not matched to a gene: 13. CDR1 MRHNA and CDR2 SNTAGT come from the germline V gene. This CDR3 comprises 17 residues. DNA for the CDR3: TGTGCCAGCAGTGGACAGGGGGCGCGGATAGTCATGTACGAGCAGTACTTC. Its translation is CASSGQGARIVMYEQYF.

The chain combines TRBV6-1 with TRBJ2-1; 7 nucleotides align to TRBD2. CDR3 length equals 11 residues. Per germline, CDR1 MNHNS and CDR2 SASEGT. Germline trimming cut 8 bases from V and 13 bases from J; bases unmatched to any gene: 8. CDR3 coding DNA: TGTGCCAGCGCTCTCTGGGGGGGACAGTTCTTC. Its translation is CASALWGGQFF.

This clone was seen just once. J is TRBJ1-3 and V is TRBV18; D unclear. Germline lookup yields CDR1 KGHSH and CDR2 LQKENI. V dropped 1 base and J dropped 1 base, with 14 bases sitting between them. There are 17 residues in the CDR3. CDR3 bases: TGTGCCAGCTCACCACTGCCCGCAACGAGTTCTGGAAACACCATATATTTT. Protein sequence: CASSPLPATSSGNTIYF.

The V call is TRBV6-1, the J call TRBJ2-7; D gene unclear. Per germline, CDR1 MNHNS and CDR2 SASEGT. The V end lost 6 bases, the J end lost 2 bases, and 14 bases lay between the germline ends. There are 14 residues in the CDR3. CDR3 protein: CASRIYLAAYEQYF. CDR3 DNA sequence: TGTGCCAGCAGGATATACCTGGCGGCCTACGAGCAGTACTTC.

The rearrangement links TRBV5-6 to TRBJ2-1; 14 nucleotides match TRBD2. V shed 1 base and J 8 bases; nucleotides not matched to a gene: 5. The CDR3 runs 16 residues. Germline loops: CDR1 SGHDT, CDR2 YYEEEE. CDR3 sequence: CASSLWRLAGGDEQFF. Written as DNA, the CDR3 is TGTGCCAGCAGCTTGTGGAGACTAGCGGGAGGGGATGAGCAGTTCTTC.

The chain joins TRBV28 to TRBJ1-2, with D perhaps TRBD1 (6 bases). The CDR3 is made up of 13 amino acids. V was clipped by 5 bases and J by 4 bases, with 11 bases between them. The V gene's germline CDR1 is MDHEN and CDR2 SYDVKM. The DNA of the CDR3 is TGTGCCAGCAGTGTCACGACAGGCTATGGCTACACCTTC. This gives the protein CASSVTTGYGYTF.

The rearrangement joins TRBV28 to TRBJ1-5; 9 bases match TRBD1. CDR1 MDHEN and CDR2 SYDVKM come from the germline V gene. V lost 6 bases, J lost 0 bases, and 27 bases stayed unmatched. CDR3 size: 23 residues. The chain's CDR3 is CASSTLGTGWQSPTVGSNQPQHF. The CDR3 DNA follows: TGTGCCAGCAGCACACTCGGGACAGGGTGGCAGTCACCAACAGTCGGTAGCAATCAGCCCCAGCATTTT.

With regard to this clone: Other DNA sequences within the sample encode an identical CDR3. This sequence joins TRBV7-2 and TRBJ2-7; 10 nucleotides align to TRBD2. Germline CDR1 and CDR2: SGHTA and FQGNSA. V lost 3 bases and J lost 4; bases outside the gene matches: 6. CDR3 length: 15 amino acids. CDR3 nucleotides: TGTGCCAGCAGCTTGGCGGCTAGCGGGAGTTACGAGCAGTACTTC. Encoded protein: CASSLAASGSYEQYF.

This chain joins TRBV5-5 and TRBJ1-5; maybe TRBD1 (5 bases). The germline gives CDR1 SGHKS, CDR2 YYEKEE (reference sequence). V was clipped by 0 bases and J by 3 bases, with 19 bases between them. The CDR3 runs 18 residues. CDR3 amino acids: CASSLGLLQGGDNQPQHF. The CDR3, as DNA: TGTGCCAGCAGCTTGGGCCTGCTCCAGGGCGGAGACAATCAGCCCCAGCATTTT.

Worth noting for this clone: Other nucleotide sequences from this sample produce the same CDR3. This sequence joins TRBV28 and TRBJ2-7, with D uncertain. Germline values: CDR1 MDHEN, CDR2 SYDVKM. The CDR3 is 12 residues long. V lost 3 bases, J lost 2 bases, and 5 bases lay in between. CDR3 DNA sequence: TGTGCCAGCAGTTTTTCGGCCTACGAGCAGTACTTC. This encodes CASSFSAYEQYF.

The CDR3 DNA is TGTGCCAGCAGCCCCCGGGGGGGCGGGAGGCCTAAATCCTACGAGCAGTACTTC. This sequence encodes CASSPRGGGRPKSYEQYF. This chain connects TRBV7-8 to TRBJ2-7; 8 nucleotides line up with TRBD2. This CDR3 has 18 residues. Germline loops: CDR1 SGHVS, CDR2 FQNEAQ. The J segment lost 1 base and the V segment lost 5 bases, leaving 16 bases of the junction unmatched.

The rearrangement links TRBV5-1 to TRBJ2-3; 10 nucleotides agree with TRBD2. Germline V gene lookup returns CDR1 SGHRS and CDR2 YFSETQ. The CDR3 consists of 15 residues. With V trimmed by 0 bases and J by 4 bases, 2 bases remained unmatched. This chain's CDR3 is CASSLETSGPDTQYF. The DNA for the CDR3 is TGCGCCAGCAGCTTGGAGACTAGCGGGCCAGATACGCAGTATTTT.

The V call is TRBV7-9, the J call TRBJ2-1, with unresolved D. The CDR3 length is 13 residues. Germline loops: CDR1 SEHNR, CDR2 FQNEAQ (reference sequence). V was cut by 6 bases and J by 8 bases, with 14 bases left in between. The CDR3, as DNA: TGTGCCAGCAGAGACACCCCTATGGATGAGCAGTTCTTC. Translation gives CASRDTPMDEQFF.

Of note for this clone: A junction end diverges from the germline sequence, so it may reflect a read error. Other DNA sequences in this specimen translate into the identical CDR3. This chain links TRBV7-8 with TRBJ2-5; D not certain. The CDR3 runs 13 residues. Germline CDR1 SGHVS, CDR2 FQNEAQ. CDR3 in DNA: TGTGCCAGCAGCCCAGGACCCCAAGAAACCCAGTACTTC. Translation gives CASSPGPQETQYF.